Listed below are T cell receptor beta chains from one sample, sequenced in a study of blood T cell repertoires in COVID-19. Data came from immunoSEQ multiplex PCR; TCRdb stores just in-frame clones and leaves some out. Counted here are 85,000 to 100,000 clones, just over 85% occurring once; the ten biggest clones make up 10% to 15%. The sample comprised peripheral blood. These receptors were obtained from a woman in her sixties in a cohort sampled during active or convalescent COVID-19. Each CDR3 is given with its conserved first and last residue. A D gene is named only where the DNA matches it firmly. The size entry is marked missing in some rows and otherwise reads once, few, many or a size class.

V	D	size	J	DNA	CDR3
TRBV19	TRBD2	NA	TRBJ2-1	TGTGCCAGTAGCCAGGCCGGGGGGAATGAGCAGTTCTTC	CASSQAGGNEQFF
TRBV19	NA	NA	TRBJ1-2	TGTGCCAGTAGGACCCGGGACACACCCTATGGCTACACCTTC	CASRTRDTPYGYTF
TRBV27	TRBD1	few	TRBJ1-1	TGTGCCAGCACTCCCGGGACAGCGAACACTGAAGCTTTCTTT	CASTPGTANTEAFF
TRBV19	NA	NA	TRBJ2-6	TGTGCCAGTAGACGACTGACCCTCTCTGGGGCCAACGTCCTGACTTTC	CASRRLTLSGANVLTF
TRBV28	NA	NA	TRBJ1-4	TGTGCCAGCAGGTACGCGGGAACTAATGAAAAACTGTTTTTT	CASRYAGTNEKLFF
TRBV19	NA	NA	TRBJ2-1	TGTGCCAGTAGTATAGACGCTCCCCTTGCGGGACCCTACAATGAGCAGTTCTTC	CASSIDAPLAGPYNEQFF
TRBV3-1/TRBV3-2	TRBD2	NA	TRBJ2-7	TGTGCCAGCAGCCTCAATTGGGGAGGGCCCTACGAGCAGTACTTC	CASSLNWGGPYEQYF
TRBV20-1	TRBD1	NA	TRBJ2-7	TGCAGTGCAGACAGGGGCTACGAGCAGTACTTC	CSADRGYEQYF
TRBV6-5	TRBD1	once	TRBJ1-1	TGTGCCAGCAGTTATTCGAGACAGGGCGGAGCTTTCTTT	CASSYSRQGGAFF
TRBV15	NA	NA	TRBJ2-3	TGTGCCACCAGCAGAGCTGGGGCGGATACGCAGTATTTT	CATSRAGADTQYF
TRBV14	NA	NA	TRBJ2-3	TGTGCCAGCAGCCAAGAGACAGGCTACAGCACAGATACGCAGTATTTT	CASSQETGYSTDTQYF
TRBV30	NA	NA	TRBJ2-3	TGTGCCTGGAGTGTACGTAAAGCGTTCACAGATACGCAGTATTTT	CAWSVRKAFTDTQYF